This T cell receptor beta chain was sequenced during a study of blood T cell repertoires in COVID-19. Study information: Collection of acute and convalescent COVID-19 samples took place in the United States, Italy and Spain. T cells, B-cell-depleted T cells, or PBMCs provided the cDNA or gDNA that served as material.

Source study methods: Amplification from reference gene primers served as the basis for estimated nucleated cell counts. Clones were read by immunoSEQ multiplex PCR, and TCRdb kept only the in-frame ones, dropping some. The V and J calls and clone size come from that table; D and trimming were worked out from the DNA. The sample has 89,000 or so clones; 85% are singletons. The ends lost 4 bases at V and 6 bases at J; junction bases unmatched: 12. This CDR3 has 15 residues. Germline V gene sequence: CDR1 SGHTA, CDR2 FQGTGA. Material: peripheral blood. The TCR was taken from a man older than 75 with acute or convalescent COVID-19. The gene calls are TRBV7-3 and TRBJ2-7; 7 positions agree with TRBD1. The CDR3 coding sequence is TGTGCCAGCAGCTCGCACAGGGGTCAAGTAGCCGAGCAGTACTTC. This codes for CASSSHRGQVAEQYF. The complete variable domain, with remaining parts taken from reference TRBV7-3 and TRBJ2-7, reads GAGVSQTPSNKVTEKGKYVELRCDPISGHTALYWYRQSLGQGPEFLIYFQGTGAADDSGLPNDRFFAVRPEGSVSTLKIQRTERGDSAVYLCASSSHRGQVAEQYFGPGTRLTVT.